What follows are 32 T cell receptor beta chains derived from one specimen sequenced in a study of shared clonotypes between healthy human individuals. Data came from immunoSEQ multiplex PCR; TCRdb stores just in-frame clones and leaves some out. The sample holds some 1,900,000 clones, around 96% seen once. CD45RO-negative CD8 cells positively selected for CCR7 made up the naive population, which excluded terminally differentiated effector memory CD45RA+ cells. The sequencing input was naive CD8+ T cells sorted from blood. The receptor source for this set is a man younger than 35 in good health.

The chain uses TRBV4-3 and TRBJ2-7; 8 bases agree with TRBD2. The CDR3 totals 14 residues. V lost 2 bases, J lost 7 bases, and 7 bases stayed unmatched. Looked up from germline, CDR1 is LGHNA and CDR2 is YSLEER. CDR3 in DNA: TGCGCCAGCAGCCAAACAGCGGGAGAGGAAGAGCAGTACTTC. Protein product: CASSQTAGEEEQYF.

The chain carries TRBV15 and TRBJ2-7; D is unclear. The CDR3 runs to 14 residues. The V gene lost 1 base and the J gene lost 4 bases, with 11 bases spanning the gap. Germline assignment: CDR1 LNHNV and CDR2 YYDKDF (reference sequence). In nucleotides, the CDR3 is TGTGCCACCAGCAGAGTACCAGATATTTACGAGCAGTACTTC. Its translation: CATSRVPDIYEQYF.

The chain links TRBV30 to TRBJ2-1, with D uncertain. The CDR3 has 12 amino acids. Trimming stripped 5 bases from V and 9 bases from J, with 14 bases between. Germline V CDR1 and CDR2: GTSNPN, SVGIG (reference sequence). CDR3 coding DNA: TGTGCCTGGGAGGAAGCTAAGGGTGAGCAGTTCTTC. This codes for CAWEEAKGEQFF.

CDR3 region: CSAGGGPNTYEQYF. DNA of the CDR3: TGCAGCGCTGGGGGGGGACCGAACACCTACGAGCAGTACTTC. V and J are TRBV29-1 and TRBJ2-7; TRBD2 matches 7 bases. Germline CDR1 and CDR2: SQVTM and ANQGSEA. Germline trimming cut 7 bases from V and 2 bases from J; bases unmatched to any gene: 11. This CDR3 is 14 amino acids long.

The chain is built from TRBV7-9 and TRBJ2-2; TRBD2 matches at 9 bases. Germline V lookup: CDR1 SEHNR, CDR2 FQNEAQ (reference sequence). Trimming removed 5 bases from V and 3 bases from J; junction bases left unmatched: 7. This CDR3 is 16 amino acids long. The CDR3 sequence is CASSHLERGDTGELFF. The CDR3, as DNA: TGTGCCAGCAGCCACCTGGAGCGGGGGGACACCGGGGAGCTGTTTTTT.

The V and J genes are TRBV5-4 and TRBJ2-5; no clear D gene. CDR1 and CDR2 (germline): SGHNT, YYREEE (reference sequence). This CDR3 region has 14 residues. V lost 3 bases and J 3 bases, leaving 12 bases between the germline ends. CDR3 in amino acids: CASSSLNGKETQYF. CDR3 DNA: TGTGCCAGCAGCTCCCTCAATGGTAAAGAGACCCAGTACTTC.

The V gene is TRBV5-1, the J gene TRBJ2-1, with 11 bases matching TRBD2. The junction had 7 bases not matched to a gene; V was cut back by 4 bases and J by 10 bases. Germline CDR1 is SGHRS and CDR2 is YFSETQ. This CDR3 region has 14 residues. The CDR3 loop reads CASSLSSGRNEQFF. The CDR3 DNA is TGCGCCAGCAGCCTATCTAGCGGGAGGAACGAGCAGTTCTTC.

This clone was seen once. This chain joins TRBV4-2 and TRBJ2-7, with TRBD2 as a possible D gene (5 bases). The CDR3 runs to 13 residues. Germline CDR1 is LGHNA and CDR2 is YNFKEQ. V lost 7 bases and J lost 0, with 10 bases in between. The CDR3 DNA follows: TGTGCCAGCACGGCGGGCAGCTCCTACGAGCAGTACTTC. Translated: CASTAGSSYEQYF.

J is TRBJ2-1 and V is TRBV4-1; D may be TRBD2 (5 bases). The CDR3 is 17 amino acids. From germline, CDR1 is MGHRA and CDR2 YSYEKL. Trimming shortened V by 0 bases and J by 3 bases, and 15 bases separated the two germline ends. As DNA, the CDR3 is TGCGCCAGCAGCCAAGATACCCCACTAGATTACTACAATGAGCAGTTCTTC. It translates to CASSQDTPLDYYNEQFF.

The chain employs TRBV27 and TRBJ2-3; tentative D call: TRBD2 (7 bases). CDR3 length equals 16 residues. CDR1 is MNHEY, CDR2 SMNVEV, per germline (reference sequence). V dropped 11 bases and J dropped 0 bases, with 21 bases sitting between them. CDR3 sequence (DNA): TGTGCCCGCCGCGGGGGCGAGTTGCCCAGCACAGATACGCAGTATTTT. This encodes CARRGGELPSTDTQYF.

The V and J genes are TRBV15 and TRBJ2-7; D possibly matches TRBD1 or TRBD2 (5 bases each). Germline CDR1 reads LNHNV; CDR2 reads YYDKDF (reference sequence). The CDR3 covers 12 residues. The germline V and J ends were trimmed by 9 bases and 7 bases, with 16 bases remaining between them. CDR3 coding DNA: TGTGCCACTGGGGCGGGCCCGGGAGAGCAGTACTTC. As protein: CATGAGPGEQYF.

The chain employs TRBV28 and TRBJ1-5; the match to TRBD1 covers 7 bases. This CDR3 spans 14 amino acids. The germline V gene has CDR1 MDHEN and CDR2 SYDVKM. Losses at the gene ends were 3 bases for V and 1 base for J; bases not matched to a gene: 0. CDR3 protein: CASSFRGSNQPQHF. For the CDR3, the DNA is TGTGCCAGCAGTTTCAGGGGGAGCAATCAGCCCCAGCATTTT.

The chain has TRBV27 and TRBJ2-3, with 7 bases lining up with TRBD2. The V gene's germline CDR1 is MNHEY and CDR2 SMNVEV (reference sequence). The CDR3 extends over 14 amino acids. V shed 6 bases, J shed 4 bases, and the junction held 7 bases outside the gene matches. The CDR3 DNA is TGTGCCAGCAGCGAGCGGGGAGGCTCAGATACGCAGTATTTT. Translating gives CASSERGGSDTQYF.

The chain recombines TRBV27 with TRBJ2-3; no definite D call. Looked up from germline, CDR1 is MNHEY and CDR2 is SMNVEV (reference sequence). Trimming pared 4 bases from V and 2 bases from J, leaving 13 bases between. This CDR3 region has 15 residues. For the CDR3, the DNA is TGTGCCAGCAGTTCCTTAAGGCTCCACACAGATACGCAGTATTTT. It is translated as CASSSLRLHTDTQYF.

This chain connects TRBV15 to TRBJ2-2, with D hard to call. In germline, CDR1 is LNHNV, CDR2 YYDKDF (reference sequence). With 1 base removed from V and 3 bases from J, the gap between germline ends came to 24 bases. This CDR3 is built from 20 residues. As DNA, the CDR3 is TGTGCCACCAGCAGAGGTCTGGTGGAATCCATTCATTTCGACACCGGGGAGCTGTTTTTT. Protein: CATSRGLVESIHFDTGELFF.

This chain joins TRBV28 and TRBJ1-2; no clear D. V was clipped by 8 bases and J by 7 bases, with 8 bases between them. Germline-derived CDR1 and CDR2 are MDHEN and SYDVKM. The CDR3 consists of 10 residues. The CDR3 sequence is CASGPGGYTF. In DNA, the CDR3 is TGTGCCAGCGGTCCGGGTGGCTACACCTTC.

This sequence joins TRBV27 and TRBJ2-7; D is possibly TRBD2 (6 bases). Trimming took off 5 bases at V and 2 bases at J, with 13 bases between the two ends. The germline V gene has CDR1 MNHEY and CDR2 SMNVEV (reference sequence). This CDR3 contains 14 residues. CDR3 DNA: TGTGCCAGCAGTAAATGGAGGGAAACCTACGAGCAGTACTTC. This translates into CASSKWRETYEQYF.

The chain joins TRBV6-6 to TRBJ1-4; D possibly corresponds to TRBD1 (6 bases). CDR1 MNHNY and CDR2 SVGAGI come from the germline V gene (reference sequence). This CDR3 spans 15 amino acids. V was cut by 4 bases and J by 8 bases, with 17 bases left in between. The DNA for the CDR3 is TGTGCCAGCAGTTCAACACAGGGATCGGTCGAAAAACTGTTTTTT. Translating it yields CASSSTQGSVEKLFF.

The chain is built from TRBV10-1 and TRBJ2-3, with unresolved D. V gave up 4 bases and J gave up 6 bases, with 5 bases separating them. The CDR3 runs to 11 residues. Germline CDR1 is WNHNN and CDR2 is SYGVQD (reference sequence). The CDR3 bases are TGCGCCAGCAGTGGCCTCGATACGCAGTATTTT. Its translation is CASSGLDTQYF.

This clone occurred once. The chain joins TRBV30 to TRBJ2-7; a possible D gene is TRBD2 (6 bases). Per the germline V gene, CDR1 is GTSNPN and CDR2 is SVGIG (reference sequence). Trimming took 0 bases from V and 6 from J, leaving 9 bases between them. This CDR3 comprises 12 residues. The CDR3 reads CAWSVHGGEQYF. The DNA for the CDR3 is TGTGCCTGGAGTGTACACGGGGGCGAGCAGTACTTC.

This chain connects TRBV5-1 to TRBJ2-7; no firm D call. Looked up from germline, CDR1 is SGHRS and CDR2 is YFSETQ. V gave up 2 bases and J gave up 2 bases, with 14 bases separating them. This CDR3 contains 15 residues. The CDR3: CASSFFVGFTYEQYF. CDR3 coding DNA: TGCGCCAGCAGCTTTTTTGTAGGGTTTACCTACGAGCAGTACTTC.

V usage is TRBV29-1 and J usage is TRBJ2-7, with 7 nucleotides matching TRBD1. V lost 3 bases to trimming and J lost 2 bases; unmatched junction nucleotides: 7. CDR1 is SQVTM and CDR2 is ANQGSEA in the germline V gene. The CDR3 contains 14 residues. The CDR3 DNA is TGCAGCGTTGATTCCGGGACAGCGACCTACGAGCAGTACTTC. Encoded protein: CSVDSGTATYEQYF.

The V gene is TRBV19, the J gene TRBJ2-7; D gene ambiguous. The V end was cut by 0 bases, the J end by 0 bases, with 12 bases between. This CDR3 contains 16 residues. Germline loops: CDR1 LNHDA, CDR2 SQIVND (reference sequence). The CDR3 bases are TGTGCCAGTAGTATAGAGGGCAGGATGAGCTCCTACGAGCAGTACTTC. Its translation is CASSIEGRMSSYEQYF.

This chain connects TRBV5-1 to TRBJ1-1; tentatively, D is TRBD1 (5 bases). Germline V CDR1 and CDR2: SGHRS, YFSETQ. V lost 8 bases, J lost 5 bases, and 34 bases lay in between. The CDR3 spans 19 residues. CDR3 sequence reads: CARIWPREAQLRRGTEAFF. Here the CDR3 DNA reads TGCGCCAGGATTTGGCCCCGCGAGGCGCAGCTTAGGAGGGGAACTGAAGCTTTCTTT.

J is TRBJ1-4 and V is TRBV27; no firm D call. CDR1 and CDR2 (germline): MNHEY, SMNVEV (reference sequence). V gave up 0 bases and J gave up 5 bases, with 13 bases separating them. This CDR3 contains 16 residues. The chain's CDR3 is CASSLSSADQNEKLFF. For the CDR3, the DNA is TGTGCCAGCAGTTTATCGAGTGCGGATCAAAATGAAAAACTGTTTTTT.

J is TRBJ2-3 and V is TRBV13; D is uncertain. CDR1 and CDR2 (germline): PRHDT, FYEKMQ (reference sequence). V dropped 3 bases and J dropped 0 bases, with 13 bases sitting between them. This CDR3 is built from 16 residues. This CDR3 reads CASSLRRSTSTDTQYF. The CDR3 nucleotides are TGTGCCAGCAGCTTGCGTCGGAGCACTAGCACAGATACGCAGTATTTT. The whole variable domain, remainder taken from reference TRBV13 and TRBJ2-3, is AAGVIQSPRHLIKEKRETATLKCYPIPRHDTVYWYQQGPGQDPQFLISFYEKMQSDKGSIPDRFSAQQFSDYHSELNMSSLELGDSALYFCASSLRRSTSTDTQYFGPGTRLTVL.

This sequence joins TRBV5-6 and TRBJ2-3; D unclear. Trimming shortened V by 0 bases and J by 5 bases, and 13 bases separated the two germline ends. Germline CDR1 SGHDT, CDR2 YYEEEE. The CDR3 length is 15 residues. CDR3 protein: CASSLAVGFVDTQYF. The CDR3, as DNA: TGTGCCAGCAGCTTGGCCGTGGGTTTTGTAGATACGCAGTATTTT.

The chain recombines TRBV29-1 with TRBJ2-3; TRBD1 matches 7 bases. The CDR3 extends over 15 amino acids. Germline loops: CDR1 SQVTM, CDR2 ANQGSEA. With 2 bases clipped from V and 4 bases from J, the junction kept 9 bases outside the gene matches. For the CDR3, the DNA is TGCAGCGTTGAACAGGGACAGCAATGGTCAGATACGCAGTATTTT. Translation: CSVEQGQQWSDTQYF.

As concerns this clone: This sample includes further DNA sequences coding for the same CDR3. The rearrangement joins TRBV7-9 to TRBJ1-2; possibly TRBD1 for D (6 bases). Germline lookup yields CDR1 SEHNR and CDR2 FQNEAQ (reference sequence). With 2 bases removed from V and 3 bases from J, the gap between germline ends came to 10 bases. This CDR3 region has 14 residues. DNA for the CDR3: TGTGCCAGCAGCTTATCAGGGGACGACTATGGCTACACCTTC. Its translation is CASSLSGDDYGYTF.

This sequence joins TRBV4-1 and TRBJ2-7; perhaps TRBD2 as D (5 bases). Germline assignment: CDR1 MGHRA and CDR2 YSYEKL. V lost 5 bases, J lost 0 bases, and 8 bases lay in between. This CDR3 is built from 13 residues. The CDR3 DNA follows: TGCGCCAGCAGCTTCGGACTCTCCTACGAGCAGTACTTC. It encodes CASSFGLSYEQYF.

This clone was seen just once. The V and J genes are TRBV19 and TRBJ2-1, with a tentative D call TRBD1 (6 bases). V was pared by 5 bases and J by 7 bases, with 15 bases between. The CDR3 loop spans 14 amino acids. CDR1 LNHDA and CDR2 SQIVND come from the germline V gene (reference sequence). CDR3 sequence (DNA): TGTGCCAGTAGTCCCATAACTAGGGGGAATGAGCAGTTCTTC. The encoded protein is CASSPITRGNEQFF.

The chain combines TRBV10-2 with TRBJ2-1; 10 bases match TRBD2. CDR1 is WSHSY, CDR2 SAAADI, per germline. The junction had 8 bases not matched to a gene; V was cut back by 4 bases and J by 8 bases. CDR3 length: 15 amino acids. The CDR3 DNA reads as TGCGCCAGCAGTGCCCAGCGGGGGGGCCAGGATGAGCAGTTCTTC. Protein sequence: CASSAQRGGQDEQFF.